The text below deals with one T cell receptor beta chain. It lacks a known antigen. The input lacks base qualities; no much larger clone sits a single base away. These data come from a study of blood T cell repertoires in COVID-19 (dated by TCRdb to 2020 to 2021). With regard to the full study: Collaborator samples came from the United States, Italy and Spain and covered acute and convalescent phases of COVID-19. The material from the prospective study consisted of cDNA or gDNA derived from T cells, B-cell-depleted T cells, or PBMCs. The dataset comprised deeply sampled blood TCRbeta repertoires from subjects exposed to, actively infected with, or recovered from COVID-19. The repertoires were made available in a free public database intended to serve as a resource for research on the immune response to SARS-CoV-2. Samples came from the ongoing ImmuneRACE study (first 160 participants) plus 1,254 subjects from 6 global collaborators. The sample metadata nearly always contained a de-identified subject ID, COVID-19 status, age in years and sex. Where available, HLA class I and class II types were obtained from metadata supplied by the sample provider rather than from assay-based typing.

V and J lose 6 bases and 7 bases, and a span of 24 bases separates them. Per the germline V gene (reference sequence), LNHDA is the CDR1 and SQIVND is the CDR2. The CDR3 contains 16 residues, cysteine and phenylalanine counted. The DNA shown is the 48-base CDR3, in frame from base 1. Broad study findings and their caveats: Clinical and demographic metadata were provided uncurated, with the amount varying by source and participant.

Enrolling through a virtual design, the prospective study's participants ranged in age from roughly 18 to 89 years and lived across 24 United States geographic areas. In the prospective study, participants were assigned to cohorts based on the clinical history participants reported in a screening survey and a study questionnaire. Recovered participants in ImmuneRACE Cohort 3 were defined as having two consecutive negative NP/OP PCR tests, clearance from a healthcare professional, or resolution of symptoms. In the prospective study, whole blood, serum and a nasopharyngeal or oropharyngeal swab were collected from each participant by mobile phlebotomists. Prospective study participants could optionally give additional blood draws and questionnaires over an approximately two-month period. Prospective study blood samples were shipped either frozen or at room temperature before DNA extraction. TCRbeta CDR3 regions were amplified from genomic DNA using the immunoSEQ Assay, a bias-controlled multiplex PCR. The original pipeline was this. Nucleated cell counts per sample were estimated from amplification of reference gene primers within the assay. To quantify the absolute abundance of each unique TCRbeta CDR3 rearrangement, sequence reads were collapsed and filtered. For each sample, productive Simpson clonality was calculated as the square root of Simpson's diversity index over productive rearrangements. Entries here come from immuneACCESS through TCRdb and include only in-frame sequences with V and J called. Some clones fail to appear in such tables; in the studies checked, an unresolved V gene covers under half of the shortfall, and the cause of the remainder is unknown. V and J calls and clone size are those listed in that table; D and trimming were worked out from the DNA. This sample gives about 380,000 clones in total; more than 75% of them show up just once. The ten largest make up 1.3% of the sample.

This receptor was identified in a man aged 25-45 years who had recovered from COVID-19. The chain links TRBV19 with TRBJ1-2; the D gene is perhaps TRBD1, on 6 matching bases. The sample comprised PBMCs or T cells enriched from blood (not recorded which). The DNA sequence is given as TGTGCCAGTAGCCGCTCGTACAGGGACGTGGTGGGTGGCTACACCTTC. This encodes CASSRSYRDVVGGYTF. The variable domain in full, with residues beyond the CDR3 obtained from the reference TRBV19 and TRBJ1-2 genes, is DGGITQSPKYLFRKEGQNVTLSCEQNLNHDAMYWYRQDPGQGLRLIYYSQIVNDFQKGDIAEGYSVSREKKESFPLTVTSAQKNPTAFYLCASSRSYRDVVGGYTFGSGTRLTVV.